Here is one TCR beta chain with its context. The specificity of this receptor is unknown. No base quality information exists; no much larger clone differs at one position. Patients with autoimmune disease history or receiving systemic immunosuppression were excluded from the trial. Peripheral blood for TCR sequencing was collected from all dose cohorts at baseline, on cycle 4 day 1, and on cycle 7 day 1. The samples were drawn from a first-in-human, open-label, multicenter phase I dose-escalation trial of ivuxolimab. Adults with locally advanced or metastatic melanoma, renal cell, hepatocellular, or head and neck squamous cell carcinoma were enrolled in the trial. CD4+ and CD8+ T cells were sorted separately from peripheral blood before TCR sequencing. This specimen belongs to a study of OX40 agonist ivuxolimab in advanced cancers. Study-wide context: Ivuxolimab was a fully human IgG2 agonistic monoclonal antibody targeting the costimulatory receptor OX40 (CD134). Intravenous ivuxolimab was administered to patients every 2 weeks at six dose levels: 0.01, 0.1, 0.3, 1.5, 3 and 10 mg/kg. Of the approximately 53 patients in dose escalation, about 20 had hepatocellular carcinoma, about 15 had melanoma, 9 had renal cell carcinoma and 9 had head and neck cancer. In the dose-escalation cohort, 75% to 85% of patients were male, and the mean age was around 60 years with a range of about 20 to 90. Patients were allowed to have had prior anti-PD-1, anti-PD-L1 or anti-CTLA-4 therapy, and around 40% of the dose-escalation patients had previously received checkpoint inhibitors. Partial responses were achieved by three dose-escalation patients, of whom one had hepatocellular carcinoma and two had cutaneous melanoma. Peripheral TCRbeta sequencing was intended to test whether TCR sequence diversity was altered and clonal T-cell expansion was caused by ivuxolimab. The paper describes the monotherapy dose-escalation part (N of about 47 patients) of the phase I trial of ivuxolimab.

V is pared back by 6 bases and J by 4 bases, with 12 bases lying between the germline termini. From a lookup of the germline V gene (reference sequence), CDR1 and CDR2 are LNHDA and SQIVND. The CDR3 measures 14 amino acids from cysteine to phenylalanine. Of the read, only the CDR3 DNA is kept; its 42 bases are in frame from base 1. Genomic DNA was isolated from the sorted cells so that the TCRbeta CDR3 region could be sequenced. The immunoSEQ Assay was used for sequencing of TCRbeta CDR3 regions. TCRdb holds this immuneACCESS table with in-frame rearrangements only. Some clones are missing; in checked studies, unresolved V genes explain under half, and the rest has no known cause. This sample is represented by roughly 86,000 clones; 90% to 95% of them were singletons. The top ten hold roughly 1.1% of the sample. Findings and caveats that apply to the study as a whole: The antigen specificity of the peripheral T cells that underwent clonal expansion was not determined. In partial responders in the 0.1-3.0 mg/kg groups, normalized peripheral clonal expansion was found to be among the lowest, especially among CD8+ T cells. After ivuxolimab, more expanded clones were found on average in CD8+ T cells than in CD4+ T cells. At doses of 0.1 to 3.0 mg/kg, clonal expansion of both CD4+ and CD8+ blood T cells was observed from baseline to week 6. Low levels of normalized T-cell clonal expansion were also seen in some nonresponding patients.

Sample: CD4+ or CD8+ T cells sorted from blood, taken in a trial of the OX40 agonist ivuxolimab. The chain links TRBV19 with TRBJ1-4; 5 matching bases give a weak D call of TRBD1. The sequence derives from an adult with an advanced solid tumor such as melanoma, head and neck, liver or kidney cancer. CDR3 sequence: CASSEGRINEKLFF. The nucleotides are TGTGCCAGTAGCGAGGGACGGATTAATGAAAAACTGTTTTTT.